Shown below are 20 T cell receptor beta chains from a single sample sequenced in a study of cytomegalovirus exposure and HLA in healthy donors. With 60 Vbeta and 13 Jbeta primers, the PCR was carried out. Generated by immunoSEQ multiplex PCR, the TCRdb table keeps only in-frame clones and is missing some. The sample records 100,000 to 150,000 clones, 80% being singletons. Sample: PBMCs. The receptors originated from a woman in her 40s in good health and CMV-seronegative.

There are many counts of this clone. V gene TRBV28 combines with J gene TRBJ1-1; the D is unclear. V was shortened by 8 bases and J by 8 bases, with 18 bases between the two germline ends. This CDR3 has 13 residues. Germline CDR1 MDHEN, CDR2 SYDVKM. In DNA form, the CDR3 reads TGTGCCAGCGGTCAAGAGGGAACCCGCGAAGCTTTCTTT. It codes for CASGQEGTREAFF. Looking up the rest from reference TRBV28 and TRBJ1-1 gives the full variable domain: DVKVTQSSRYLVKRTGEKVFLECVQDMDHENMFWYRQDPGLGLRLIYFSYDVKMKEKGDIPEGYSVSREKKERFSLILESASTNQTSMYLCASGQEGTREAFFGQGTRLTVV.

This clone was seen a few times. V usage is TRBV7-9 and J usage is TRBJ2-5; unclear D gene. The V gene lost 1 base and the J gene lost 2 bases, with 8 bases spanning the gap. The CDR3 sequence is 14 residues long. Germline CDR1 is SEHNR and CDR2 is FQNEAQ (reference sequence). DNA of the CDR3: TGTGCCAGCAGCTTAGTGGCTCGACAAGAGACCCAGTACTTC. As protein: CASSLVARQETQYF.

CDR3 in DNA: TGTGCCAGCAGCTTATACAGGCAAGAGACCCAGTACTTC. Amino acid sequence: CASSLYRQETQYF. The chain uses TRBV7-2 and TRBJ2-5; D might be TRBD1 (5 bases). Trimming removed 2 bases from V and 2 bases from J, with 6 bases in between. The germline V gene encodes CDR1 SGHTA and CDR2 FQGNSA. CDR3 size: 13 residues.

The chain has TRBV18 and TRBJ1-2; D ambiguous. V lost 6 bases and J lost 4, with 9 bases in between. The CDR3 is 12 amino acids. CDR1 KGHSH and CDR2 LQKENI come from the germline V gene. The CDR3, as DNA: TGTGCCAGCTCCCCGGAGCTCTATGGCTACACCTTC. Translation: CASSPELYGYTF.

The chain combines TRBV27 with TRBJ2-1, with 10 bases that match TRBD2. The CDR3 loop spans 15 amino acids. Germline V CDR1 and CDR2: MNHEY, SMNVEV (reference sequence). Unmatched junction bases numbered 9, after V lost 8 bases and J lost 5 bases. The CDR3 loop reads CASLPIAGGNNEQFF. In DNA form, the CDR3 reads TGTGCCAGCCTGCCCATAGCGGGGGGTAACAATGAGCAGTTCTTC.

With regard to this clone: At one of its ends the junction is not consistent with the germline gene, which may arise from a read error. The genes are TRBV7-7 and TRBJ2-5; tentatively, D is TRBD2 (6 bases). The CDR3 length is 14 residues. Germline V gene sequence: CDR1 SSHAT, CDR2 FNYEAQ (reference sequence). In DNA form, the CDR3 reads TGTGCTAGCAGCCCGAGCGGGTCCCAAGAGACCCAGTACTTC. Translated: CASSPSGSQETQYF.

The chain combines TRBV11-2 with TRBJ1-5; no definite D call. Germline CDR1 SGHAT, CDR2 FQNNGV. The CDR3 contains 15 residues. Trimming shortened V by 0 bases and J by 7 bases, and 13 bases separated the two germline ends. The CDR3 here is CASSLEPGAGQPQHF. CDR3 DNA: TGTGCCAGCAGCTTAGAACCAGGCGCGGGGCAGCCCCAGCATTTT.

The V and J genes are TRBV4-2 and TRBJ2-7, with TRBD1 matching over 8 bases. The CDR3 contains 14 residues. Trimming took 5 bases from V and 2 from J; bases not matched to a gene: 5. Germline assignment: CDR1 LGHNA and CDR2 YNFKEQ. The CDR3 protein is CASSTRQGTYEQYF. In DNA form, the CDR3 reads TGTGCCAGCAGCACTCGACAGGGGACCTACGAGCAGTACTTC.

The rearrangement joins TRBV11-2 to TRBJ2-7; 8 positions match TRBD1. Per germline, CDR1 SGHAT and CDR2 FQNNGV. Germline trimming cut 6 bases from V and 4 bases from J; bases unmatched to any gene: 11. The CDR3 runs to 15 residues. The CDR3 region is CASSFEGQAGYEQYF. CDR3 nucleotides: TGTGCCAGCAGTTTTGAGGGACAGGCTGGTTACGAGCAGTACTTC.

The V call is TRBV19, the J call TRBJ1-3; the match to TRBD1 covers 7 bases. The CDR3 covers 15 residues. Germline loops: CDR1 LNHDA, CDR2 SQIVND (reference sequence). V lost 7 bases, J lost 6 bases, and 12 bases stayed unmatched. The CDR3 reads CASISMAGGVNTIYF. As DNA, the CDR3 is TGTGCCAGTATCTCGATGGCAGGGGGAGTAAACACCATATATTTT.

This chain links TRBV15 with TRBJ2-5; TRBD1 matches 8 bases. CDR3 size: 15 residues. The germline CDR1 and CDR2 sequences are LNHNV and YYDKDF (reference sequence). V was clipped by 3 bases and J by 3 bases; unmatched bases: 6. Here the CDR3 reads CATSRDRVGEETQYF. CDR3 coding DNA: TGTGCCACCAGCAGGGACAGGGTTGGGGAAGAGACCCAGTACTTC.

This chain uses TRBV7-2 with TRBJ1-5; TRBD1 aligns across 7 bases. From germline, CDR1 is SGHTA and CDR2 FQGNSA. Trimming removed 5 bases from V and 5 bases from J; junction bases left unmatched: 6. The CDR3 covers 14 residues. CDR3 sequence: CASSVRQGDQPQHF. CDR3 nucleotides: TGTGCCAGCAGCGTTCGACAGGGAGATCAGCCCCAGCATTTT.

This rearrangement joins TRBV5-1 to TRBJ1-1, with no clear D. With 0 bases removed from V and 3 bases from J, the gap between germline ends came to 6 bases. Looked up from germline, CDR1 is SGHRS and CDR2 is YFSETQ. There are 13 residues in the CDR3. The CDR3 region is CASSLVSYTEAFF. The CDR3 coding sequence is TGCGCCAGCAGCTTGGTCAGTTACACTGAAGCTTTCTTT. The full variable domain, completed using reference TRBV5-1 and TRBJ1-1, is KAGVTQTPRYLIKTRGQQVTLSCSPISGHRSVSWYQQTPGQGLQFLFEYFSETQRNKGNFPGRFSGRQFSNSRSEMNVSTLELGDSALYLCASSLVSYTEAFFGQGTRLTVV.

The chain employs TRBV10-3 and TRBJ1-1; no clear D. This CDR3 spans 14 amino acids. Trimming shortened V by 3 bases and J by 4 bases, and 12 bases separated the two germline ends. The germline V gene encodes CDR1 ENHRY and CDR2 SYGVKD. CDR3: CAISDADLGTEAFF. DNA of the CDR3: TGTGCCATCAGTGATGCGGACTTGGGCACTGAAGCTTTCTTT.

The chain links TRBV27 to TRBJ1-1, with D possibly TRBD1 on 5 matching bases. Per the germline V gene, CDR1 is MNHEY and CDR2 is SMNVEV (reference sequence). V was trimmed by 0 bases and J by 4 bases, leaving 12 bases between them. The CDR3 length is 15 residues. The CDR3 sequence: CASSLSSSGGTEAFF. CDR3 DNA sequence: TGTGCCAGCAGTTTATCCAGTTCGGGGGGCACTGAAGCTTTCTTT.

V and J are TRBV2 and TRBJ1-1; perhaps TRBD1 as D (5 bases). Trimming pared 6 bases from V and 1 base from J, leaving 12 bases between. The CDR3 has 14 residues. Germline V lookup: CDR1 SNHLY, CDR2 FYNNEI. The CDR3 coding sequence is TGTGCCAGCAGGTCCTGGGGGGGGAACACTGAAGCTTTCTTT. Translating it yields CASRSWGGNTEAFF.

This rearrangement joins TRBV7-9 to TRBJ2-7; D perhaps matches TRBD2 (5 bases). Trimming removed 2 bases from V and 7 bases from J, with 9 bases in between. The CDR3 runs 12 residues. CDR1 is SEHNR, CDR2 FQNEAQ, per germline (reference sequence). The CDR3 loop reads CASSLIGEEQYF. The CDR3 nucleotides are TGTGCCAGCAGCTTAATCGGGGAGGAGCAGTACTTC.

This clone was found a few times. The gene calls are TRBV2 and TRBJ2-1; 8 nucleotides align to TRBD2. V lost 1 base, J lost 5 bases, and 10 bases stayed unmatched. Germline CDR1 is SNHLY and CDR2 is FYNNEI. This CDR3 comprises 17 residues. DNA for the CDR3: TGTGCCAGCAGTGAAGAGGCTAGACTAGCGATTAACAATGAGCAGTTCTTC. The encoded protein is CASSEEARLAINNEQFF.

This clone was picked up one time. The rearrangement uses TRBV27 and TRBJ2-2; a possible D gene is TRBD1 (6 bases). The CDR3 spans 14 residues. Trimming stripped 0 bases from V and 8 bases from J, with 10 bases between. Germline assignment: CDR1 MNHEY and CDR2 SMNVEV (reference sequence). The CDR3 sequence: CASSLSAGTGELFF. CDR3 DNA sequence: TGTGCCAGCAGTTTATCGGCTGGGACAGGGGAGCTGTTTTTT.

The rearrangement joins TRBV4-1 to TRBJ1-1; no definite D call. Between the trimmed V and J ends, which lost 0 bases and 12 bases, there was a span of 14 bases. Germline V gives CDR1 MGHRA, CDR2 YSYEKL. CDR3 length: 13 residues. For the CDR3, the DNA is TGCGCCAGCAGCCAAGATAAGGTGAGCGGGACTTTCTTT. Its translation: CASSQDKVSGTFF.